This passage covers 24 T cell receptor beta chains from one sample sequenced in a study of T-cell reconstitution after alpha-beta-depleted transplantation in children. TCRbeta library construction was performed incorporating unique molecular identifiers. TCRdb ran MiXCR on the PCR reads and lists one entry per CDR3 protein. The table has around 250,000 distinct CDR3 sequences, less than 9% seen once. Here the sequenced sample was PBMCs, mostly from graft donor cells, taken 180 days after TCRalphabeta/CD19-depleted stem cell transplant. Source of these receptors: a male patient between 5 and 17 years old who had a stem cell transplant for acute lymphoblastic leukemia, so the T cells may come from the graft donor.

This clonotype was found many times. This sequence joins TRBV7-8 and TRBJ1-1; 7 positions agree with TRBD1. This CDR3 region has 14 residues. V was clipped by 5 bases and J by 0 bases; unmatched bases: 3. In germline, CDR1 is SGHVS, CDR2 FQNEAQ. CDR3 in DNA: TGTGCCAGCAGCAGAGACAGGGTGAACACTGAAGCTTTCTTT. It yields the protein CASSRDRVNTEAFF.

This clonotype was seen repeatedly, ten times or more. The CDR3 protein is CASSREGSYNEQFF. The CDR3 DNA sequence: TGTGCCAGCTCAAGGGAGGGCTCCTACAATGAGCAGTTCTTC. This chain joins TRBV18 and TRBJ2-1, with 7 bases fitting TRBD2. The CDR3 has 14 residues. Germline trimming cut 5 bases from V and 0 bases from J; bases unmatched to any gene: 1. CDR1 and CDR2 (germline): KGHSH, LQKENI. The whole variable domain, remainder taken from reference TRBV18 and TRBJ2-1, is NAGVMQNPRHLVRRRGQEARLRCSPMKGHSHVYWYRQLPEEGLKFMVYLQKENIIDESGMPKERFSAEFPKEGPSILRIQQVVRGDSAAYFCASSREGSYNEQFFGPGTRLTVL.

This clonotype was observed many times. The rearrangement joins TRBV4-2 to TRBJ2-2; TRBD1 matches at 7 bases. V trimming: 3 bases; J trimming: 5 bases; junction bases outside the gene matches: 9. The CDR3 extends over 16 amino acids. CDR1 and CDR2 (germline): LGHNA, YNFKEQ. The CDR3 DNA sequence: TGTGCCAGCAGCCATGGGGCAGGGGGAAGAACCGGGGAGCTGTTTTTT. Residues: CASSHGAGGRTGELFF.

Many counts were recorded for this clonotype. V and J are TRBV20-1 and TRBJ2-3; D is perhaps TRBD1 (7 bases). Trimming removed 3 bases at V and 0 bases at J, with 13 bases between. In germline, CDR1 is DFQATT, CDR2 SNEGSKA (reference sequence). The CDR3 loop spans 15 amino acids. This CDR3 reads CSARGRGESTDTQYF. CDR3 nucleotide sequence: TGCAGTGCTAGGGGCAGGGGGGAGAGCACAGATACGCAGTATTTT.

A note on this clonotype: Possible read error: a much larger clone is one base away. V and J are TRBV20-1 and TRBJ2-7; D possibly corresponds to TRBD1 (7 bases). CDR1 DFQATT and CDR2 SNEGSKA come from the germline V gene (reference sequence). The ends were cut back, 5 bases at V and 0 bases at J, with 14 bases in the middle. CDR3 length: 14 residues. The CDR3 is CSARGTAASYEQYF. In nucleotides, the CDR3 is TGCAGTGCTCGCGGGACAGCCGCCTCCTACGAGCAGTACTTC.

This clonotype was recorded at least ten times. The chain has TRBV27 and TRBJ1-1; 8 bases map to TRBD1. V lost 8 bases to trimming and J lost 2 bases; unmatched junction nucleotides: 7. Germline lookup yields CDR1 MNHEY and CDR2 SMNVEV (reference sequence). The CDR3 is made up of 14 amino acids. The CDR3 reads CASHRGSANTEAFF. CDR3 DNA: TGTGCCAGCCACAGGGGGTCAGCTAACACTGAAGCTTTCTTT.

This clonotype was recorded at least ten times. The chain employs TRBV6-5 and TRBJ1-2; D unresolved. This CDR3 is 16 amino acids long. Per germline, CDR1 MNHEY and CDR2 SVGAGI. Deletions cut 6 bases from V and 5 bases from J, with 22 bases between. This CDR3 is CASRPVMERLGYGYTF. The CDR3 DNA reads as TGTGCCAGCAGACCCGTTATGGAGCGGTTGGGGTATGGCTACACCTTC.

This clonotype showed up many times. This chain links TRBV12-3 or TRBV12-4 with TRBJ2-7; TRBD2 matches 13 bases. The CDR3 contains 16 residues. The trim removed 5 bases at V and 3 bases at J, leaving 7 bases unmatched. CDR3 sequence (DNA): TGTGCCAGCAGTAACCGACTAGCGGGAGGAAACTACGAGCAGTACTTC. Residues: CASSNRLAGGNYEQYF.

Comments on this clonotype: Given a much more abundant clone one base away, this may be a read error. The genes are TRBV9 and TRBJ1-5; the D gene is possibly TRBD1 (5 bases). V shed 0 bases and J shed 5 bases, with 12 bases lying between them. This CDR3 is 15 amino acids long. Germline V gene lookup returns CDR1 SGDLS and CDR2 YYNGEE. The CDR3 bases are TGTGCCAGCAGCGTAGGGGCGGGGCCGGATCAGCCCCAGCATTTT. This sequence encodes CASSVGAGPDQPQHF.

This clonotype showed up many times. The V call is TRBV5-1, the J call TRBJ2-5; tentatively, D is TRBD1 or TRBD2 (6 bases each). The CDR3 totals 15 residues. CDR1 and CDR2 (germline): SGHRS, YFSETQ. V lost 2 bases to trimming and J lost 2 bases, with 13 bases between them. The CDR3 DNA sequence: TGCGCCAGCAGCTTCCTCGGGGGCCCTCAAGAGACCCAGTACTTC. It yields the protein CASSFLGGPQETQYF.

This clonotype was observed many times. This CDR3 is CASSLVGLQYF. The CDR3 coding sequence is TGTGCCAGCAGCTTAGTAGGGCTTCAGTACTTC. The rearrangement links TRBV7-2 to TRBJ2-4, with D unclear. Trimming shortened V by 1 base and J by 11 bases, and 6 bases separated the two germline ends. CDR3 length: 11 amino acids. Germline assignment: CDR1 SGHTA and CDR2 FQGNSA. Using reference TRBV7-2 and TRBJ2-4 for the parts outside the CDR3, the full variable domain is GAGVSQSPSNKVTEKGKDVELRCDPISGHTALYWYRQSLGQGLEFLIYFQGNSAPDKSGLPSDRFSAERTGGSVSTLTIQRTQQEDSAVYLCASSLVGLQYFGAGTRLSVL.

Many counts were recorded for this clonotype. The rearrangement uses TRBV7-2 and TRBJ2-5, with 14 bases fitting TRBD2. The CDR3 totals 16 residues. Germline CDR1 is SGHTA and CDR2 is FQGNSA. V was clipped by 4 bases and J by 6 bases; unmatched bases: 7. The CDR3 DNA follows: TGTGCCAGCAGCTACCGACTAGCGGGAGGGATGAAGACCCAGTACTTC. Its protein is CASSYRLAGGMKTQYF.

This clonotype was seen many times. V usage is TRBV12-3 or TRBV12-4 and J usage is TRBJ2-7; D is unclear. Between the trimmed V and J ends, which lost 6 bases and 4 bases, there was a span of 16 bases. The CDR3 covers 14 residues. Here the CDR3 DNA reads TGTGCCAGCAGCGTACTTTTTCCCGGGTACGAGCAGTACTTC. The encoded protein is CASSVLFPGYEQYF.

This clonotype was counted ten times or more. This chain links TRBV9 with TRBJ1-2, with TRBD1 matching over 11 bases. J gave up 6 bases and V 2 bases, and 0 bases lay outside the gene matches. Germline CDR1 reads SGDLS; CDR2 reads YYNGEE. There are 13 residues in the CDR3. CDR3 region: CASSVGQGDGYTF. CDR3 bases: TGTGCCAGCAGCGTGGGACAGGGGGATGGCTACACCTTC.

This clonotype was picked up many times. The chain couples TRBV4-1 to TRBJ1-2; TRBD1 matches at 7 bases. V was pared by 0 bases and J by 5 bases, with 24 bases of the junction left unmatched. The CDR3 runs 21 residues. Germline CDR1 and CDR2: MGHRA and YSYEKL. The CDR3 DNA reads as TGCGCCAGCAGCCAAGATCAGGACCCCTACAGGGGAGAGGGTCTTAGGTATGGCTACACCTTC. It encodes CASSQDQDPYRGEGLRYGYTF.

This chain connects TRBV7-3 to TRBJ2-1, with D tentatively TRBD1 (6 bases). The CDR3 loop spans 14 amino acids. Trimming removed 1 base at V and 10 bases at J, with 14 bases between. Germline V gene data show CDR1 as SGHTA and CDR2 as FQGTGA. The CDR3 DNA reads as TGTGCCAGCAGCTTAAGGGCTAGAAGGGGGGAGCAGTTCTTC. Translating it yields CASSLRARRGEQFF.

This clonotype was observed a few times. J is TRBJ2-1 and V is TRBV19; 11 bases match TRBD2. Germline V gene data show CDR1 as LNHDA and CDR2 as SQIVND (reference sequence). The CDR3 has 16 residues. The trim removed 7 bases at V and 3 bases at J, leaving 8 bases unmatched. CDR3 DNA: TGTGCCAGTAAAAGGTCTAGCGGGAGGATCTACAATGAGCAGTTCTTC. Encoded protein: CASKRSSGRIYNEQFF.

This clonotype was counted many times. The chain combines TRBV7-9 with TRBJ2-2; 10 positions agree with TRBD2. CDR3 length: 16 residues. Germline V gives CDR1 SEHNR, CDR2 FQNEAQ (reference sequence). V trimming: 4 bases; J trimming: 1 base; junction bases outside the gene matches: 3. CDR3 nucleotides: TGTGCCAGCAGCTCCACTAGCGGGGAGAACACCGGGGAGCTGTTTTTT. This translates into CASSSTSGENTGELFF.

This clonotype was recorded many times. This chain uses TRBV7-2 with TRBJ2-2; 8 nucleotides line up with TRBD2. Germline V gives CDR1 SGHTA, CDR2 FQGNSA. With V trimmed by 6 bases and J by 0 bases, 9 bases remained unmatched. The CDR3 runs 17 residues. DNA for the CDR3: TGTGCCAGCAGATTAATTCTGGGACTAGCGAACACCGGGGAGCTGTTTTTT. This gives the protein CASRLILGLANTGELFF.

This clonotype came up many times. The gene calls are TRBV20-1 and TRBJ1-2; 7 bases align to TRBD1. Germline CDR1 and CDR2: DFQATT and SNEGSKA (reference sequence). CDR3 size: 13 residues. J lost 8 bases, V lost 3 bases, and 9 bases had no gene match. The CDR3 region has the DNA TGCAGTGCTAGTCCGGCGGGAGGGGGCGGCTACACCTTC. It specifies CSASPAGGGGYTF.

This clonotype occurred many times. This chain joins TRBV27 and TRBJ2-6; TRBD2 agrees at 11 bases. Germline V gene lookup returns CDR1 MNHEY and CDR2 SMNVEV (reference sequence). The CDR3 is made up of 17 amino acids. The junction had 5 bases not matched to a gene; V was cut back by 5 bases and J by 2 bases. DNA of the CDR3: TGTGCCAGCAGTGCTAGCGGGGGGAGCGCTGGGGCCAACGTCCTGACTTTC. Translated: CASSASGGSAGANVLTF.

Points on this clonotype: With a much larger clone just one base away, this may be a read error. This chain uses TRBV12-3 or TRBV12-4 with TRBJ2-1, with TRBD2 identical over 8 bases. The CDR3 totals 18 residues. Here the CDR3 DNA reads TGTGCCTGCAGTTCACTTCCTTCCGGGAGGGTCTCACACAATGAGCAGTTCTTC. Amino acid sequence: CACSSLPSGRVSHNEQFF.

This clonotype was picked up many times. The chain uses TRBV20-1 and TRBJ1-2, with TRBD1 matching over 8 bases. Germline loops: CDR1 DFQATT, CDR2 SNEGSKA (reference sequence). CDR3 length: 12 residues. Losses at the gene ends were 6 bases for V and 5 bases for J; bases not matched to a gene: 5. The CDR3 spells CSARTGQYGYTF. The CDR3, as DNA: TGCAGTGCGCGGACAGGGCAATATGGCTACACCTTC.

The chain uses TRBV20-1 and TRBJ2-5; 13 nucleotides align to TRBD2. V shed 5 bases and J 1 base; nucleotides not matched to a gene: 10. Germline-derived CDR1 and CDR2 are DFQATT and SNEGSKA (reference sequence). The CDR3 totals 17 residues. CDR3 in amino acids: CSALRTSGSLLQETQYF. CDR3 DNA: TGCAGTGCTTTACGGACTAGCGGGAGCCTTCTCCAAGAGACCCAGTACTTC.